This T cell receptor (beta chain) comes out of a study of T cell responses to AZD1222 COVID-19 vaccine. Study observations and caveats: Clonal diversity was possibly underestimated, and white British individuals and females predominated among donors. Sampling that yielded the repertoires occurred only after the peak T cell response. An increase in Spike-specific TCR breadth and depth was observed after two AZD1222 doses. The number of AZD1222 recipients seropositive at baseline was only six.

Some clones are missing from TCRdb's copy, which holds only in-frame ones; the method was immunoSEQ multiplex PCR. The sample comprises some 72,000 clones, about 90% of which are singletons, and under 7.5% rests with the top ten. Regarding this clone: Its antigen is still unknown.

The germline V gene encodes CDR1 SGHAT and CDR2 FQNNGV. The CDR3 contains 14 residues. The ends were cut back, 3 bases at V and 3 bases at J, with 11 bases in the middle. This clonotype originated in an adult in good health. This specimen was peripheral blood, taken on day 0 of MenACWY control vaccination. The V gene is TRBV11-2, the J gene TRBJ2-5, with D hard to call. In nucleotides, the CDR3 is TGTGCCAGCAGCTTTTGGGGTTCGGAAGAGACCCAGTACTTC. This gives the protein CASSFWGSEETQYF.